This TCR beta chain was profiled in a study of CD8 T cells in Susac syndrome. Study results and caveats: In total CD8+ repertoires, sixteen Susac-specific public clones were found, and CD8+ TEMRA repertoires had 4 to 6. The study admitted that it had a relatively small number of individuals in its TCR sequencing and HLA analysis.

The germline V gene has CDR1 SGDLS and CDR2 YYNGEE. V lost 0 bases to trimming and J lost 2 bases, with 11 bases between them. CDR3 length: 15 amino acids. Reverse transcription used about 0.5 to 1 ug RNA and random hexamers. TCRdb re-derived calls from the immunoSEQ multiplex PCR reads in MiXCR, one entry per CDR3 protein. Seen here are about 100,000 distinct CDR3 sequences, 95% observed once, and the top ten hold roughly 0.29%. As to this clonotype: Its antigen is unknown.

This TCR derives from a human donor with Susac syndrome. The sequenced sample consisted of CD8+ T cells from PBMCs. J is TRBJ1-2 and V is TRBV9, with D maybe TRBD1 (6 bases). The CDR3 reads CASSVVGGTNYGYTF. CDR3 bases: TGTGCCAGCAGCGTAGTTGGGGGGACAAACTATGGCTACACCTTC.